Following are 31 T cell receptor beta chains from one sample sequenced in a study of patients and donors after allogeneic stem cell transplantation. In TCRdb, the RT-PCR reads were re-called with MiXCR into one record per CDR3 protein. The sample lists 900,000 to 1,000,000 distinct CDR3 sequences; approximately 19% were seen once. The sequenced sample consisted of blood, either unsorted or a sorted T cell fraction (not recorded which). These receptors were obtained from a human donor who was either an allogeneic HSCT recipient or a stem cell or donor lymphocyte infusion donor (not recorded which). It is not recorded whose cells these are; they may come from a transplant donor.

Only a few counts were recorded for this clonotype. The CDR3 sequence: CSASVGYEDTQYF. CDR3 nucleotide sequence: TGCAGTGCTAGCGTAGGCTACGAAGATACGCAGTATTTT. The rearrangement links TRBV20-1 to TRBJ2-3, with D uncertain. CDR1 and CDR2 from the germline V gene are DFQATT and SNEGSKA (reference sequence). V was shortened by 3 bases and J by 5 bases, with 12 bases between the two germline ends. The CDR3 covers 13 residues.

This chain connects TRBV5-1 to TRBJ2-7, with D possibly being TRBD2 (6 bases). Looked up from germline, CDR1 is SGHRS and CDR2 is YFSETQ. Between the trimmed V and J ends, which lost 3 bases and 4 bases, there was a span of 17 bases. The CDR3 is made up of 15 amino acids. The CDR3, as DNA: TGCGCCAGCAGCTCCCCGGAGGGGAATCGGTACGAGCAGTACTTC. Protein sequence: CASSSPEGNRYEQYF.

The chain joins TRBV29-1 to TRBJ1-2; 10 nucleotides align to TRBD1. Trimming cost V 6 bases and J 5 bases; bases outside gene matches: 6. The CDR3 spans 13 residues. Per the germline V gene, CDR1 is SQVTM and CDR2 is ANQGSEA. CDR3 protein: CSVRQGAGYGYTF. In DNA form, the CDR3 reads TGCAGCGTGAGACAGGGGGCGGGGTATGGCTACACCTTC.

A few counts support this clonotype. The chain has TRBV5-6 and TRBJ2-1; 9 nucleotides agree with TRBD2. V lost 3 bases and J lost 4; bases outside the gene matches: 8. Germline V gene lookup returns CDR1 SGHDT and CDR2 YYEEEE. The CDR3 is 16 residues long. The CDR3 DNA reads TGTGCCAGCAGCTCTTTAGCGGGAGTGGAATACAATGAGCAGTTCTTC. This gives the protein CASSSLAGVEYNEQFF.

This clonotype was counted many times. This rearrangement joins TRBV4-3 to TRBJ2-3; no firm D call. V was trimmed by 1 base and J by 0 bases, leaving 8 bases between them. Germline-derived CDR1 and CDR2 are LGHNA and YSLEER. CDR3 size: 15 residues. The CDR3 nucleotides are TGCGCCAGCAGCCAAGGTTGGGGAAGCACAGATACGCAGTATTTT. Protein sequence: CASSQGWGSTDTQYF.

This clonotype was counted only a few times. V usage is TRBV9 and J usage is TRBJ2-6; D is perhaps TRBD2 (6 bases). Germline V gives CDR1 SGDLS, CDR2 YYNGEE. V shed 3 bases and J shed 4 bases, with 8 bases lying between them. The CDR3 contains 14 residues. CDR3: CASSDGGGANVLTF. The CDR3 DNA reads TGTGCCAGCAGCGACGGGGGAGGGGCCAACGTCCTGACTTTC.

The CDR3 DNA reads as TGTGCCAGCAGACCCGGGGAAGATTCACCCCTCCACTTT. Residues: CASRPGEDSPLHF. The V call is TRBV28, the J call TRBJ1-6; D remains ambiguous. Trimming pared 6 bases from V and 8 bases from J, leaving 11 bases between. The CDR3 consists of 13 residues. Per germline, CDR1 MDHEN and CDR2 SYDVKM.

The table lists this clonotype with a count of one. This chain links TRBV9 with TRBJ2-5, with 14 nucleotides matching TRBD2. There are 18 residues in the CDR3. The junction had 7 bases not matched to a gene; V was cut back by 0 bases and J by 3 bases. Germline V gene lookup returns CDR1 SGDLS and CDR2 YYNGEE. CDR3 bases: TGTGCCAGCAGCGTAGCTACTGGGACTAGCGGGAGAGAAGAGACCCAGTACTTC. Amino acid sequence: CASSVATGTSGREETQYF.

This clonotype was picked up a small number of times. The CDR3: CASRSSGTGRGYTF. CDR3 bases: TGCGCCAGCAGGTCATCCGGGACAGGGAGGGGCTACACCTTC. V and J are TRBV5-1 and TRBJ1-2; 9 bases are a match to TRBD1. This CDR3 contains 14 residues. CDR1 and CDR2 (germline): SGHRS, YFSETQ. V was pared by 5 bases and J by 8 bases, with 10 bases of the junction left unmatched.

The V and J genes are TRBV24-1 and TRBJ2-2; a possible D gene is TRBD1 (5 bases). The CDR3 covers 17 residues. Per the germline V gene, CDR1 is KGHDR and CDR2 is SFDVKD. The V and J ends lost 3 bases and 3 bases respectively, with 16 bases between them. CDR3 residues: CATSDNLGQGYTGELFF. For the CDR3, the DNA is TGTGCCACCAGTGATAATTTAGGGCAGGGATACACCGGGGAGCTGTTTTTT.

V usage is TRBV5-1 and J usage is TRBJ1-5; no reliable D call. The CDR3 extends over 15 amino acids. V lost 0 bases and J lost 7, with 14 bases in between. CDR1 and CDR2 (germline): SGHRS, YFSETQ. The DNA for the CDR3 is TGCGCCAGCAGCTTGGAGGGCGGCTCTGGCCAGCCCCAGCATTTT. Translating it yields CASSLEGGSGQPQHF.

CDR3 loop: CASSKSRFNYGYTF. DNA for the CDR3: TGTGCCAGCAGTAAGTCCAGGTTTAACTATGGCTACACCTTC. V is TRBV12-3 or TRBV12-4 and J is TRBJ1-2; no definite D call. V gave up 5 bases and J gave up 1 base, with 11 bases separating them. This CDR3 has 14 residues.

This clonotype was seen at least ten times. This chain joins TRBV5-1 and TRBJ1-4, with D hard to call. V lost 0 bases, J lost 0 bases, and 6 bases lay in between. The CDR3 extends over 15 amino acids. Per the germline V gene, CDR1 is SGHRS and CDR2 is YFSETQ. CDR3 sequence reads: CASSLDDATNEKLFF. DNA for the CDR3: TGCGCCAGCAGCTTGGACGATGCAACTAATGAAAAACTGTTTTTT.

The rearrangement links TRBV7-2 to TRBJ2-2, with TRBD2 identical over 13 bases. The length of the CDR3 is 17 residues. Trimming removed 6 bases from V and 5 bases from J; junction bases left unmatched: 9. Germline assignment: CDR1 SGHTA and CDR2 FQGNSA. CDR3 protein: CASSPTSGGALTGELFF. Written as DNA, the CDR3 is TGTGCCAGCAGTCCCACTAGCGGGGGGGCCCTTACCGGGGAGCTGTTTTTT.

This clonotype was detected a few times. The CDR3 DNA reads TGCAGTGCTAGAGATTTGATTTTAGACAGGGTCGAACATGGAGCTGAAGCTTTCTTT. Amino acid sequence: CSARDLILDRVEHGAEAFF. The gene calls are TRBV20-1 and TRBJ1-1; 7 bases line up with TRBD1. After removal of 0 bases from V and 6 bases from J, the junction contained 22 bases not matched to a gene. The V gene's germline CDR1 is DFQATT and CDR2 SNEGSKA (reference sequence). The CDR3 spans 19 residues.

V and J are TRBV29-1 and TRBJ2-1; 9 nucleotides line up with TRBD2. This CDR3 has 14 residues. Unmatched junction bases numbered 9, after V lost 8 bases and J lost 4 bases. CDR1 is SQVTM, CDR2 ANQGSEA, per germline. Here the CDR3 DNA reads TGCAGCTCTAAAGCGGGAGGATCGTACAATGAGCAGTTCTTC. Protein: CSSKAGGSYNEQFF.

The chain's CDR3 is CASGRGLSGANVLTF. Here the CDR3 DNA reads TGTGCCAGCGGGAGGGGCCTCTCTGGGGCCAACGTCCTGACTTTC. The rearrangement joins TRBV6-2 or TRBV6-3 to TRBJ2-6; 7 bases match TRBD2. The CDR3 has 15 residues. After removal of 8 bases from V and 0 bases from J, the junction contained 4 bases not matched to a gene. From germline, CDR1 is MNHEY and CDR2 SVGEGT.

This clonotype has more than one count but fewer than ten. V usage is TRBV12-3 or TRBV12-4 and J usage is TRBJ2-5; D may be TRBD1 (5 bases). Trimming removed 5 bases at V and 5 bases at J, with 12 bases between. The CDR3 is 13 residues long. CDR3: CASSPTERETQYF. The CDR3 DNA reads TGTGCCAGCAGTCCGACAGAAAGGGAGACCCAGTACTTC.

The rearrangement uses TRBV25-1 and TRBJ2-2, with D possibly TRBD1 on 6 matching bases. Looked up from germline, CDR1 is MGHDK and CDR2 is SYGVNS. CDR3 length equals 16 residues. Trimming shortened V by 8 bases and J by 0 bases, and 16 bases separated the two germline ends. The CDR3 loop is CASGGQQNSNTGELFF. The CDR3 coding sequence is TGTGCCAGCGGGGGCCAACAGAACTCGAACACCGGGGAGCTGTTTTTT.

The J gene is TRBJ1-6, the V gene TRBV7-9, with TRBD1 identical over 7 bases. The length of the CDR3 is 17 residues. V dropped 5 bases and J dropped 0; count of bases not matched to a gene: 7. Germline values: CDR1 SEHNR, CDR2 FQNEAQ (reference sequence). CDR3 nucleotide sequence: TGTGCCAGCAGCACTACAGGGGAAGCCTCCTATAATTCACCCCTCCACTTT. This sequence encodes CASSTTGEASYNSPLHF.

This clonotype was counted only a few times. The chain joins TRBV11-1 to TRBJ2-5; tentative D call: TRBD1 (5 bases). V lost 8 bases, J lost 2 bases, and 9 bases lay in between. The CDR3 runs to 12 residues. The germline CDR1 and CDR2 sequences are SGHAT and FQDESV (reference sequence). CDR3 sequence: CASLDKQETQYF. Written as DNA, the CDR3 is TGTGCCAGCTTGGACAAACAAGAGACCCAGTACTTC.

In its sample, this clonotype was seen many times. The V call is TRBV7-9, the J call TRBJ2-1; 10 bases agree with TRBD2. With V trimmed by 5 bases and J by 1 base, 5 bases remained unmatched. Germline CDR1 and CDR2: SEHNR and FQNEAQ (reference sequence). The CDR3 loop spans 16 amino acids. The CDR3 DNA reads TGTGCCAGCAGCGGGGGACTAGCGCATTCCTACAATGAGCAGTTCTTC. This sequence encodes CASSGGLAHSYNEQFF.

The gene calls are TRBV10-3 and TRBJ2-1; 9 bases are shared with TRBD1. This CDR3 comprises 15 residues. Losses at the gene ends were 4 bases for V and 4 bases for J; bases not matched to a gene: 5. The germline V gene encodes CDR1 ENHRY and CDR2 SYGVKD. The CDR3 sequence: CAISAWDRVYNEQFF. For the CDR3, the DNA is TGTGCCATCAGTGCATGGGACAGGGTTTACAATGAGCAGTTCTTC.

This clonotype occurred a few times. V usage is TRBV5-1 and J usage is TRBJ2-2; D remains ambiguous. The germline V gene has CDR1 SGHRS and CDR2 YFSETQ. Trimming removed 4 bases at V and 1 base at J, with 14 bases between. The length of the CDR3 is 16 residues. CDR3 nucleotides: TGCGCCAGCAGCGCAGGAAGGGTGCTGAACACCGGGGAGCTGTTTTTT. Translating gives CASSAGRVLNTGELFF.

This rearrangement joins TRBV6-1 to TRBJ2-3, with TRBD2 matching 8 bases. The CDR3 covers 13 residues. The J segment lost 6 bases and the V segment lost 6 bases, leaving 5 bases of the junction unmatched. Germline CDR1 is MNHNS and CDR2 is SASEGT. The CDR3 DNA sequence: TGTGCCAGCAGATATACTAGCGGTGATACGCAGTATTTT. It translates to CASRYTSGDTQYF.

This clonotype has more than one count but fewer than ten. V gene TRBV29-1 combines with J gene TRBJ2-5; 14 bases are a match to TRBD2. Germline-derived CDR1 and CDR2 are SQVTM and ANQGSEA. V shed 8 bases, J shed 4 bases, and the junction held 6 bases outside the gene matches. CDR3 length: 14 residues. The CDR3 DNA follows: TGCAGCCTCGGGACTAGCGGGAGAGGAGAGACCCAGTACTTC. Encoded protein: CSLGTSGRGETQYF.

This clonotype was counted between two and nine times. The CDR3 reads CSATVSGGIQETQYF. In DNA, the CDR3 is TGCAGTGCTACAGTTAGCGGGGGGATACAAGAGACCCAGTACTTC. V and J are TRBV20-1 and TRBJ2-5; 10 nucleotides agree with TRBD2. Germline V gene sequence: CDR1 DFQATT, CDR2 SNEGSKA (reference sequence). This CDR3 comprises 15 residues. With V trimmed by 4 bases and J by 2 bases, 7 bases remained unmatched.

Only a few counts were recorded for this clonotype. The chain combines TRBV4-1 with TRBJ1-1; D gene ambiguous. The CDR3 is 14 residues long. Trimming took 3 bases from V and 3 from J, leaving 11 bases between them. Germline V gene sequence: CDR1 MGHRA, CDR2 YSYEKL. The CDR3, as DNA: TGCGCCAGCAGCCAGTCGGAGGGTTACACTGAAGCTTTCTTT. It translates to CASSQSEGYTEAFF.

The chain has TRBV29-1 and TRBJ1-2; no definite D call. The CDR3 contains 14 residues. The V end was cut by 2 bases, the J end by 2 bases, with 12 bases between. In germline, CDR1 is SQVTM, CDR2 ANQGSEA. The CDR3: CSVESGRGNYGYTF. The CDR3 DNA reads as TGCAGCGTTGAATCTGGACGGGGAAACTATGGCTACACCTTC.

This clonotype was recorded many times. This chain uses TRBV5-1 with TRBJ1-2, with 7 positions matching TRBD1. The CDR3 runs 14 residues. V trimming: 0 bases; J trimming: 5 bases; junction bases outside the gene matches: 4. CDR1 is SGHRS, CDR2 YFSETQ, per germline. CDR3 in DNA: TGCGCCAGCAGCTTGGCCGGGACAGCTTATGGCTACACCTTC. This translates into CASSLAGTAYGYTF. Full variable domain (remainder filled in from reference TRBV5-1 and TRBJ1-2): KAGVTQTPRYLIKTRGQQVTLSCSPISGHRSVSWYQQTPGQGLQFLFEYFSETQRNKGNFPGRFSGRQFSNSRSEMNVSTLELGDSALYLCASSLAGTAYGYTFGSGTRLTVV.

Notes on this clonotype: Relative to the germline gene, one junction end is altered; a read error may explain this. Written as DNA, the CDR3 is TGTGCCAGCAGCTTGTTAGCAGGATACGCGCAGTACTTC. Translated, it gives CASSLLAGYAQYF. The rearrangement uses TRBV5-5 and TRBJ2-7, with unresolved D. The CDR3 totals 13 residues. Germline V CDR1 and CDR2: SGHKS, YYEKEE (reference sequence).